Below, 30 T cell receptor beta chains from the same sample are listed, as sequenced in a study of T-cell reconstitution after alpha-beta-depleted transplantation in children (dated by TCRdb to about 2016). The library was built by means of PCR. The sequencer was an Illumina HiSeq 2500. TCR libraries were prepared with molecular barcoding, using unique molecular identifiers to normalize TCRbeta repertoire quantification. Starting from the raw public reads, TCRdb applied fastp trimming at Q25, assembled clones with MiXCR and retained in-frame beta chains. Rows with a matching CDR3 protein are joined into one entry that keeps the most common DNA and genes. This sample is represented by 250,000 to 350,000 distinct CDR3 sequences; 9.9% of them were singletons. In total, the top ten clones hold around a tenth of the sample. The specimen was PBMCs from the stem cell graft donor, collected from the stem cell graft. The receptor set was obtained from a human donor who donated a stem cell graft to a child with SCID.

The rearrangement links TRBV6-5 to TRBJ2-2, with 7 nucleotides matching TRBD2. The CDR3 is made up of 17 amino acids. Losses at the gene ends were 1 base for V and 1 base for J; bases not matched to a gene: 6. Germline CDR1 and CDR2: MNHEY and SVGAGI. CDR3 DNA: TGTGCCAGCAGTTACTGGGGGAGCGGGGAGAACACCGGGGAGCTGTTTTTT. Translated: CASSYWGSGENTGELFF.

The J gene is TRBJ1-3, the V gene TRBV5-1, with TRBD1 matching over 10 bases. Germline assignment: CDR1 SGHRS and CDR2 YFSETQ. The CDR3 sequence is 16 residues long. V dropped 2 bases and J dropped 3; count of bases not matched to a gene: 5. The CDR3: CASSLSTGGNGNTIYF. The CDR3 DNA sequence: TGCGCCAGCAGCTTATCGACAGGGGGCAATGGAAACACCATATATTTT.

The chain combines TRBV11-2 with TRBJ2-1; TRBD2 matches 7 bases. This CDR3 contains 13 residues. Germline CDR1 is SGHAT and CDR2 is FQNNGV. V lost 4 bases and J lost 10; bases outside the gene matches: 7. This CDR3 reads CASSSLPRGEQFF. The CDR3 nucleotides are TGTGCCAGCAGCTCCCTCCCGCGGGGGGAGCAGTTCTTC.

The chain recombines TRBV5-5 with TRBJ1-2; D unresolved. The CDR3 covers 12 residues. V was trimmed by 4 bases and J by 4 bases, leaving 8 bases between them. CDR1 and CDR2 from the germline V gene are SGHKS and YYEKEE (reference sequence). The CDR3 sequence: CASSADLYGYTF. The CDR3 DNA sequence: TGTGCCAGCAGCGCGGACCTCTATGGCTACACCTTC.

This clonotype was detected a few times. The chain links TRBV12-3 or TRBV12-4 to TRBJ2-1; tentative D call: TRBD1 (5 bases). V dropped 1 base and J dropped 9 bases, with 13 bases sitting between them. CDR3 length: 14 amino acids. CDR3: CASSLDRTQGEQFF. CDR3 bases: TGTGCCAGCAGTTTAGACAGGACCCAGGGTGAGCAGTTCTTC.

This clonotype was seen repeatedly, ten times or more. The chain carries TRBV12-3 or TRBV12-4 and TRBJ2-2; D is undetermined. The CDR3 is made up of 11 amino acids. Trimming pared 7 bases from V and 5 bases from J, leaving 5 bases between. The DNA of the CDR3 is TGTGCCAGCACCCCGACCGGGGAGCTGTTTTTT. Protein product: CASTPTGELFF.

This clonotype turned up a few times. The V gene is TRBV20-1, the J gene TRBJ2-3; TRBD2 agrees at 7 bases. The CDR3 totals 16 residues. The J segment lost 6 bases and the V segment lost 1 base, leaving 13 bases of the junction unmatched. Germline loops: CDR1 DFQATT, CDR2 SNEGSKA (reference sequence). The CDR3 reads CSARVQRTSRLDTQYF. In DNA, the CDR3 is TGCAGTGCTAGAGTGCAAAGGACTAGTAGGCTGGATACGCAGTATTTT.

The rearrangement uses TRBV5-1 and TRBJ1-2; 8 bases align to TRBD1. V was clipped by 4 bases and J by 8 bases; unmatched bases: 19. The CDR3 is made up of 17 amino acids. Germline V gene data show CDR1 as SGHRS and CDR2 as YFSETQ. The CDR3 spells CASSPRVNLDRGVGYTF. The CDR3 DNA reads as TGCGCCAGCAGCCCGCGCGTCAACCTCGACAGGGGAGTCGGCTACACCTTC.

In this sample, this clonotype turned up a few times. V gene TRBV7-9 combines with J gene TRBJ2-1; D might be TRBD2 (5 bases). Germline lookup yields CDR1 SEHNR and CDR2 FQNEAQ (reference sequence). The CDR3 consists of 12 residues. V lost 2 bases, J lost 9 bases, and 8 bases lay in between. In DNA form, the CDR3 reads TGTGCCAGCAGCTTAAGAGGGCTTGAGCAGTTCTTC. Translating it yields CASSLRGLEQFF. The whole variable domain, filled in from reference TRBV7-9 and TRBJ2-1, reads DTGVSQNPRHKITKRGQNVTFRCDPISEHNRLYWYRQTLGQGPEFLTYFQNEAQLEKSRLLSDRFSAERPKGSFSTLEIQRTEQGDSAMYLCASSLRGLEQFFGPGTRLTVL.

In this sample, this clonotype turned up many times. V gene TRBV16 combines with J gene TRBJ2-5, with 7 bases matching TRBD1. The CDR3 has 14 residues. The V gene end was trimmed by 2 bases and the J gene end by 1 base; junction bases not matched to a gene: 1. Germline lookup yields CDR1 KGHSY and CDR2 FQNENV. In DNA, the CDR3 is TGTGCCAGCAGCCAAGGGGACAGCCAAGAGACCCAGTACTTC. This translates into CASSQGDSQETQYF. Full variable domain (rest looked up from reference TRBV16 and TRBJ2-5): GEEVAQTPKHLVRGEGQKAKLYCAPIKGHSYVFWYQQVLKNEFKFLISFQNENVFDETGMPKERFSAKCLPNSPCSLEIQATKLEDSAVYFCASSQGDSQETQYFGPGTRLLVL.

The J gene is TRBJ2-7, the V gene TRBV27; 7 bases are shared with TRBD1. Germline loops: CDR1 MNHEY, CDR2 SMNVEV (reference sequence). V was pared by 3 bases and J by 3 bases, with 2 bases of the junction left unmatched. The CDR3 length is 13 residues. In nucleotides, the CDR3 is TGTGCCAGCAGTTTCCGGGACAGCTACGAGCAGTACTTC. Its translation: CASSFRDSYEQYF.

Here the CDR3 DNA reads TGTGCCAGCAGCTTGGTGGTAGCGGGGTATCAAGAGACCCAGTACTTC. Translation: CASSLVVAGYQETQYF. The chain couples TRBV5-8 to TRBJ2-5; 8 bases line up with TRBD2. Germline lookup yields CDR1 SGHTS and CDR2 YDEGEE. V was pared by 0 bases and J by 2 bases, with 6 bases of the junction left unmatched. The CDR3 extends over 16 amino acids.

This clonotype showed up just once. The chain joins TRBV5-6 to TRBJ2-7; D ambiguous. The CDR3 is 15 amino acids. V dropped 0 bases and J dropped 1 base, with 11 bases sitting between them. Germline V gene data show CDR1 as SGHDT and CDR2 as YYEEEE. The CDR3 loop reads CASSLGLVTSYEQYF. CDR3 sequence (DNA): TGTGCCAGCAGCTTGGGGCTGGTAACTTCCTACGAGCAGTACTTC.

This clonotype was seen a few times. This rearrangement joins TRBV5-1 to TRBJ1-3, with a possible D match to TRBD1 (6 bases). V was clipped by 1 base and J by 0 bases, with 11 bases between them. Germline V gene data show CDR1 as SGHRS and CDR2 as YFSETQ. The CDR3 has 16 amino acids. This CDR3 reads CASSLTGTSSGNTIYF. In DNA form, the CDR3 reads TGCGCCAGCAGCTTGACAGGGACCAGCTCTGGAAACACCATATATTTT.

This chain joins TRBV5-1 and TRBJ2-5; 7 positions match TRBD2. This CDR3 has 14 residues. V was clipped by 0 bases and J by 7 bases; unmatched bases: 6. CDR1 and CDR2 from the germline V gene are SGHRS and YFSETQ. CDR3 residues: CASSLERGPRTQYF. The DNA for the CDR3 is TGCGCCAGCAGCTTGGAGCGGGGCCCACGGACCCAGTACTTC.

Concerning this clonotype itself: A read error may account for a junction end that differs from germline. The chain is built from TRBV10-3 and TRBJ2-1; TRBD2 might be the D (6 bases). The CDR3 is 13 amino acids. Germline CDR1 ENHRY, CDR2 SYGVKD. In DNA form, the CDR3 reads TGTGCCATCAGGGGCCGGGACTTCAATGAGCAGCTCTTC. This gives the protein CAIRGRDFNEQLF.

The chain has TRBV2 and TRBJ2-7; 15 nucleotides align to TRBD2. V shed 4 bases, J shed 5 bases, and the junction held 3 bases outside the gene matches. Germline V gene sequence: CDR1 SNHLY, CDR2 FYNNEI. The CDR3 is 15 residues long. The CDR3 nucleotides read TGTGCCAGCAGTGGGACTAGCGGGGGGGCCCACGAGCAGTACTTC. Translated: CASSGTSGGAHEQYF.

This clonotype was observed a handful of times. The chain has TRBV20-1 and TRBJ2-5, with 8 bases aligning to TRBD2. The germline V gene has CDR1 DFQATT and CDR2 SNEGSKA (reference sequence). V trimming: 7 bases; J trimming: 5 bases; junction bases outside the gene matches: 9. The CDR3 consists of 13 residues. In DNA, the CDR3 is TGCAGTGTTGAACTAGCGGCGAGGGAGACCCAGTACTTC. Its translation: CSVELAARETQYF.

The chain couples TRBV6-2 or TRBV6-3 to TRBJ1-2; weak D call: TRBD1 (5 bases). The CDR3 is 13 amino acids. Germline values: CDR1 MNHEY, CDR2 SVGEGT. V dropped 7 bases and J dropped 4 bases, with 13 bases sitting between them. CDR3 in DNA: TGTGCCAGCACCAAAGACAGCCTCTATGGCTACACCTTC. It specifies CASTKDSLYGYTF.

This clonotype was counted at least ten times. The chain has TRBV9 and TRBJ2-7; D is unclear. V lost 0 bases and J 4 bases, leaving 5 bases between the germline ends. The germline CDR1 and CDR2 sequences are SGDLS and YYNGEE. The CDR3 has 12 amino acids. In DNA form, the CDR3 reads TGTGCCAGCAGCGTAGACGGATACGAGCAGTACTTC. Translating gives CASSVDGYEQYF. Combining the CDR3 with reference TRBV9 and TRBJ2-7 gives the whole variable domain DSGVTQTPKHLITATGQRVTLRCSPRSGDLSVYWYQQSLDQGLQFLIQYYNGEERAKGNILERFSAQQFPDLHSELNLSSLELGDSALYFCASSVDGYEQYFGPGTRLTVT.

CDR3 sequence reads: CSVEDRTGPNYGYTF. The DNA of the CDR3 is TGCAGCGTTGAAGATCGAACCGGGCCAAACTATGGCTACACCTTC. The chain recombines TRBV29-1 with TRBJ1-2; D is unresolved. Per the germline V gene, CDR1 is SQVTM and CDR2 is ANQGSEA. The CDR3 totals 15 residues. Trimming shortened V by 0 bases and J by 2 bases, and 13 bases separated the two germline ends.

Only a few counts were recorded for this clonotype. The chain combines TRBV29-1 with TRBJ2-7; TRBD1 aligns across 9 bases. The ends lost 3 bases at V and 7 bases at J; junction bases unmatched: 7. The CDR3 totals 13 residues. Germline V gene data show CDR1 as SQVTM and CDR2 as ANQGSEA. The CDR3 here is CSVEIQGAGEQYF. The DNA for the CDR3 is TGCAGCGTTGAGATACAGGGGGCCGGGGAGCAGTACTTC.

This clonotype was detected a few times. The chain carries TRBV10-3 and TRBJ1-5, with 7 bases that match TRBD1. The length of the CDR3 is 14 residues. Germline V gene sequence: CDR1 ENHRY, CDR2 SYGVKD. After removal of 6 bases from V and 0 bases from J, the junction contained 2 bases not matched to a gene. The CDR3 protein is CAISGTDSNQPQHF. CDR3 in DNA: TGTGCCATCAGCGGGACAGATAGCAATCAGCCCCAGCATTTT.

In its sample, this clonotype was seen many times. The V call is TRBV12-3 or TRBV12-4, the J call TRBJ2-1; 7 nucleotides match TRBD1. The junction had 7 bases not matched to a gene; V was cut back by 4 bases and J by 4 bases. The CDR3 has 15 residues. This chain's CDR3 is CASSSDRESYNEQFF. CDR3 bases: TGTGCCAGCAGTTCCGACAGGGAGTCTTACAATGAGCAGTTCTTC.

The chain employs TRBV6-5 and TRBJ1-2, with 12 bases fitting TRBD1. CDR3 length equals 19 residues. V gave up 0 bases and J gave up 0 bases; unmatched junction bases: 8. Germline V gene sequence: CDR1 MNHEY, CDR2 SVGAGI. DNA of the CDR3: TGTGCCAGCAGTTACTCCGGGACAGGGGGCGCCAGGGCTAACTATGGCTACACCTTC. As protein: CASSYSGTGGARANYGYTF.

V is TRBV7-6 and J is TRBJ2-1, with 8 bases lining up with TRBD1. Germline V CDR1 and CDR2: SGHVS, FNYEAQ. The CDR3 is 15 amino acids. With 5 bases clipped from V and 5 bases from J, the junction kept 8 bases outside the gene matches. CDR3 DNA: TGTGCCAGCAGCATCGAGCGGACAGGGAACAATGAGCAGTTCTTC. Its translation: CASSIERTGNNEQFF.

J is TRBJ2-3 and V is TRBV27; perhaps D is TRBD1 or TRBD2 (5 bases each). V was cut by 3 bases and J by 4 bases, with 8 bases left in between. CDR1 is MNHEY and CDR2 is SMNVEV in the germline V gene (reference sequence). CDR3 length: 13 amino acids. Written as DNA, the CDR3 is TGTGCCAGCAGTTTTGGGGGACCAGATACGCAGTATTTT. Protein sequence: CASSFGGPDTQYF.

This clonotype was counted ten times or more. The rearrangement joins TRBV10-2 to TRBJ1-2; D call uncertain. The V end lost 9 bases, the J end lost 1 base, and 12 bases lay between the germline ends. Germline V gene lookup returns CDR1 WSHSY and CDR2 SAAADI. This CDR3 region has 13 residues. CDR3 nucleotide sequence: TGCGCCAGTTCAATCGAACTTAACTATGGCTACACCTTC. This codes for CASSIELNYGYTF.

This clonotype occurred many times. The chain is built from TRBV29-1 and TRBJ2-1; tentatively, D is TRBD2 (6 bases). This CDR3 contains 9 residues. Trimming stripped 7 bases from V and 9 bases from J, with 7 bases between. In germline, CDR1 is SQVTM, CDR2 ANQGSEA. The CDR3 spells CSAGLEQFF. CDR3 sequence (DNA): TGCAGCGCGGGACTTGAGCAGTTCTTC.

The V gene is TRBV3-1, the J gene TRBJ1-1, with D unclear. The CDR3 covers 13 residues. V was shortened by 0 bases and J by 9 bases, with 11 bases between the two germline ends. Germline CDR1 reads LGHDT; CDR2 reads YNNKEL (reference sequence). This chain's CDR3 is CASSQDPADKAFF. Written as DNA, the CDR3 is TGTGCCAGCAGCCAAGATCCCGCCGACAAAGCTTTCTTT. Based on the CDR3 plus reference TRBV3-1 and TRBJ1-1, the full variable domain is DTAVSQTPKYLVTQMGNDKSIKCEQNLGHDTMYWYKQDSKKFLKIMFSYNNKELIINETVPNRFSPKSPDKAHLNLHINSLELGDSAVYFCASSQDPADKAFFGQGTRLTVV.